These T cell receptor beta chains were read from a single sample in a study of shared clonotypes between healthy human individuals. TCRdb's copy holds only in-frame clones and misses some; the assay was immunoSEQ multiplex PCR. Among just over 2,000,000 clones, roughly 95% were seen once, and the ten largest hold 0.85% to 1.3%. The source material was naive CD8+ T cells sorted from blood. These receptors all stem from a young man in good health. CDR3s include the opening cysteine and the closing phenylalanine or tryptophan. A D gene is named only where the DNA matches it firmly. Not all rows give a size; the values are once, few, many and, for expanded clones, a class.

clone size,J gene,D gene,V gene,CDR3 DNA,CDR3 protein
-,TRBJ1-1,-,TRBV11-2,TGTGCCAGCAGCTTAGGGCCTGAGGGATACACTGAAGCTTTCTTT,CASSLGPEGYTEAFF
-,TRBJ2-7,-,TRBV5-5,TGTGCCAGCAGCTTCGGGCTGGGCTACGAGCAGTACTTC,CASSFGLGYEQYF
-,TRBJ2-6,TRBD1,TRBV10-3,TGTGCCATCAGTGAGTATGGAGACAGGGCTGGGGCCAACGTCCTGACTTTC,CAISEYGDRAGANVLTF
-,TRBJ2-2,-,TRBV21-1,TGTGCCAGCAGCAGCCTACAGGGGCCCGGGGAGCTGTTTTTT,CASSSLQGPGELFF
-,TRBJ2-1,TRBD2,TRBV7-9,TGTGCCAGCAGCCCTAGACTAGCGGCAGACAATGAGCAGTTCTTC,CASSPRLAADNEQFF
-,TRBJ2-2,-,TRBV6-6,TGTGCCAGCAGTTACGCCATGTTGAACACCGGGGAGCTGTTTTTT,CASSYAMLNTGELFF
-,TRBJ2-7,-,TRBV4-1,TGCGCCAGCAGCCAAGGCGGTGGACCATACGAGCAGTACTTC,CASSQGGGPYEQYF
-,TRBJ2-5,-,TRBV4-1,TGCGCCAGCAGCCAGGGGTCCACCGGGGAGACCCAGTACTTC,CASSQGSTGETQYF
-,TRBJ1-1,-,TRBV10-3,TGTGCCATCAGTGAGTCGATTGGGGTCACTGAAGCTTTCTTT,CAISESIGVTEAFF
-,TRBJ1-2,-,TRBV7-9,TGTGCCAGCAGCCCGCCACCCTCTAACTATGGCTACACCTTC,CASSPPPSNYGYTF
-,TRBJ1-5,-,TRBV6-6,TGTGCCAGCAGTTATGGGAATCAGCCCCAGCATTTT,CASSYGNQPQHF
once,TRBJ2-2,-,TRBV5-4,TGTGCCAGCAGCCTCGCGGACCTCACCGGGGAGCTGTTTTTT,CASSLADLTGELFF
-,TRBJ2-7,-,TRBV27,TGTGCCAGCAGTTTCTCTTTCCCCCCCGGCGAGCAGTACTTC,CASSFSFPPGEQYF
-,TRBJ2-7,TRBD2,TRBV13,TGTGCCAGCAGCCTCCCCGGGGAGGGGTCCTACGAGCAGTACTTC,CASSLPGEGSYEQYF
few,TRBJ2-7,TRBD2,TRBV30,TGTGCCTGGACCCGGGGGGAGAACGAGCAGTACTTC,CAWTRGENEQYF
-,TRBJ2-7,TRBD1,TRBV27,TGTGCCAGCGGGGGACAGTCCTACGAGCAGTACTTC,CASGGQSYEQYF
-,TRBJ2-7,-,TRBV5-1,TGCGCCAGCAGCTGGACTGGGGCAGCGGGCAGCTACGAGCAGTACTTC,CASSWTGAAGSYEQYF
-,TRBJ1-1,-,TRBV25-1,TGTGCCAGCAGTGAAACGTCCCCTCTAAACACTGAAGCTTTCTTT,CASSETSPLNTEAFF
-,TRBJ1-2,-,TRBV30,TGTGCCTGGGACGAAACTAACTATGGCTACACCTTC,CAWDETNYGYTF
-,TRBJ2-2,TRBD2,TRBV10-2,TGCGCCAGCTCCAGCGGGAGGGCCGGGGAGCTGTTTTTT,CASSSGRAGELFF
-,TRBJ1-4,-,TRBV11-2,TGTGCCAGCAGCCCAACGCCAGGGGTGCGGGAAAAACTGTTTTTT,CASSPTPGVREKLFF
-,TRBJ2-3,TRBD2,TRBV29-1,TGCAGCCTGCGGACTAGCGGAGAGAGGGCAGATACGCAGTATTTT,CSLRTSGERADTQYF
-,TRBJ2-7,TRBD1,TRBV28,TGTGCCAGCAGTTTAAGGGACAGCTACGAGCAGTACTTC,CASSLRDSYEQYF
once,TRBJ2-2,-,TRBV7-6,TGTGCCAGCAGCTTAGGCTCGAACACCGGGGAGCTGTTTTTT,CASSLGSNTGELFF
once,TRBJ1-1,-,TRBV28,TGTGCCAGCAGTTTATCGGGGGTAGAAACTGAAGCTTTCTTT,CASSLSGVETEAFF
few,TRBJ1-6,-,TRBV10-2,TGCGCCAGCAGTGACGGGGATATTGACTCACCCCTCCACTTT,CASSDGDIDSPLHF
-,TRBJ2-1,-,TRBV15,TGTGCCACCAGCAGTGCCCCCGGACCCCTTACCGTGAATGAGCAGTTCTTC,CATSSAPGPLTVNEQFF
-,TRBJ2-7,TRBD2,TRBV4-1,TGCGCCAGCAGCCAAAAAAGGACTAGCGGGGGTTTTCTTCCGGCCTACGAGCAGTACTTC,CASSQKRTSGGFLPAYEQYF
-,TRBJ2-7,-,TRBV7-9,TGTGCCAGCAGCGCGGGTTACTCCTACGAGCAGTACTTC,CASSAGYSYEQYF
-,TRBJ2-5,-,TRBV5-4,TGTGCCAGCAGCTTGGAATCTGCCTTAGGGGAGACCCAGTACTTC,CASSLESALGETQYF
-,TRBJ2-7,TRBD2,TRBV4-2,TGTGCCAGCAGCCAAGAAACTAGCGGGCTTTCCTACGAGCAGTACTTC,CASSQETSGLSYEQYF
-,TRBJ2-7,TRBD2,TRBV27,TGTGCCAGCAGCCTCGGAGGGAGGGCCTCCTACGAGCAGTACTTC,CASSLGGRASYEQYF
once,TRBJ1-3,-,TRBV28,TGTGCCAGCAGCTCCCAACTGGAGAGCTCTGGAAACACCATATATTTT,CASSSQLESSGNTIYF
-,TRBJ2-7,TRBD1,TRBV6-1,TGTGCCAGCAGTGAGACAGGGAGAGGAGTCGAGCAGTACTTC,CASSETGRGVEQYF
-,TRBJ2-2,-,TRBV6-1,TGTGCCAGCAGTCGCAGCGGTTACACCGGGGAGCTGTTTTTT,CASSRSGYTGELFF
-,TRBJ2-7,TRBD2,TRBV4-1,TGCGCCAGCAGCCAAGTCTCCGGGGGGGGCGAGCAGTACTTC,CASSQVSGGGEQYF
-,TRBJ2-7,-,TRBV4-1,TGCGCCAGCAGCCAGGTCCGGGCCTCCTACGAGCAGTACTTC,CASSQVRASYEQYF
-,TRBJ2-7,TRBD2,TRBV2,TGTGCCAGCCGGGCCATATCCCGACTAGCGGGTGGCTACGAGCAGTACTTC,CASRAISRLAGGYEQYF
-,TRBJ2-7,-,TRBV6-1,TGTGCCAGCACCACCGGAAGGGGACTTGTCTACGAGCAGTACTTC,CASTTGRGLVYEQYF
-,TRBJ2-1,TRBD2,TRBV10-3,TGTGCCATCAGCGAGCCGGGACTAGGTGATGAGCAGTTCTTC,CAISEPGLGDEQFF